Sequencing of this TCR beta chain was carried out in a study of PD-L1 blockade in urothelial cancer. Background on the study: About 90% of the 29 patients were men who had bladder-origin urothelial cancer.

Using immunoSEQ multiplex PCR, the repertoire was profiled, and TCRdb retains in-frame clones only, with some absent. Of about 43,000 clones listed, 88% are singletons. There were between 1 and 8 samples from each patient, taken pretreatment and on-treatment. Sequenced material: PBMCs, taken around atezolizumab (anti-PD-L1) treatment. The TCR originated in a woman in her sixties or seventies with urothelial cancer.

The CDR3 DNA follows: TGCAGCGTTGACGACAGGGTCGCCACAGATACGCAGTATTTT. Amino acids: CSVDDRVATDTQYF. This chain links TRBV29-1 with TRBJ2-3, with 7 bases that match TRBD1. CDR1 is SQVTM and CDR2 is ANQGSEA in the germline V gene. The CDR3 extends over 14 amino acids. Germline trimming cut 3 bases from V and 2 bases from J; bases unmatched to any gene: 5.